The clone carrying this T cell receptor (beta chain) was counted only a few times. Its specificity is not known. CDR3 length: 15 amino acids. J lost 8 bases, V lost 5 bases, and 8 bases had no gene match. Looked up from germline, CDR1 is LNHDA and CDR2 is SQIVND (reference sequence). Sequencing was preceded by expansion of antigen-specific CD4+ T cells with viral peptide pools in the ViraFEST assay. Culture proceeded for 10 days, and CD4+ T cells were then isolated. Testing of the vaccine recipients showed negative nucleocapsid antibodies and no prior SARS-CoV-2 infection. This sample stems from a study of vaccination effects on CD4 cells after COVID-19. Study-level results: After vaccination, at late timepoints, clones induced by infection and by vaccine contracted markedly.

Only in-frame clones appear in the TCRdb table, and some are missing; sequencing was by immunoSEQ multiplex PCR. The sample comprises about 41,000 clones, around 70% of which are singletons, and approximately 25% rests with the top ten. This clonotype was sampled from a human donor who received a COVID-19 vaccine. The chain is built from TRBV19 and TRBJ1-6; 8 bases agree with TRBD1. The sequenced sample was CD4+ T cells from PBMCs cultured with HCoV-OC43 spike peptides, obtained before COVID-19 vaccination. The sample's subset: HCoV-OC43 spike overlapping peptide pool stimulation. This chain's CDR3 is CASSGDRLADSPLHF. CDR3 DNA sequence: TGTGCCAGTAGTGGGGACAGGTTGGCGGATTCACCCCTCCACTTT.